This T cell receptor (beta chain) was obtained from a study of breast tumors, draining lymph nodes, adjacent tissues. Study-wide points: Data fit most tumor T cells coming from lymph node, expanding in tumor.

The lymph nodes were axillary draining lymph nodes from breast cancer patients. This clonotype was detected ten times or more. Its antigen is not known. The CDR3 extends over 14 amino acids. The ends were cut back, 4 bases at V and 9 bases at J, with 19 bases in the middle. Each CDR3 protein gets one entry after TCRdb re-called the multiplex PCR reads with MiXCR. The sample lists fewer than 85,000 distinct CDR3 sequences, roughly a fifth seen once, with about 2.2% in the top ten. The chain links TRBV12-3 or TRBV12-4 to TRBJ2-7, with D perhaps TRBD2 (6 bases). This clonotype originated in a female donor with breast cancer. Some clones in this sample may be carry-over from other donors' samples. The sequenced material came from axillary lymph node tissue. The chain's CDR3 is CASSSGTALRGQYF. As DNA, the CDR3 is TGTGCCAGCAGTTCCGGGACTGCACTACGAGGGCAGTACTTC.